The next 9 T cell receptor beta chains were all read from a single sample in a study of regulatory T cells in long-lasting Graves disease (dated by TCRdb to the early 2020s). According to the study, the label for this sample's time point signals: persistent/refractory GD, antithyroid drugs over 5 years with positive TRAb. For both TCR sequencing and RNA sequencing, RNA was extracted from PBMCs in TRIzol. Libraries were constructed by multiplex PCR. The sequencer was an Illumina HiSeq 4000. iRepertoire HTBI primers and Arm-PCR amplification of CDR3 regions were used to construct TCR beta libraries. TCRdb reprocessed the public reads (quality trimming at Q25 with fastp, clone calling with MiXCR) and kept in-frame beta chains. Records with the same CDR3 protein are collapsed into one entry carrying the most frequent genes and DNA. A total of under 450,000 distinct CDR3 sequences appear in this sample, 23% of them only once. The ten most abundant clones make up approximately 25% of the sample.

The sample was peripheral blood mononuclear cells (PBMCs), taken when the disease was refractory, from a patient treated with antithyroid drugs. The receptor source for this set is a female donor with Graves disease.

The chain recombines TRBV5-4 with TRBJ1-2; TRBD1 matches 8 bases. With 2 bases clipped from V and 8 bases from J, the junction kept 8 bases outside the gene matches. Looked up from germline, CDR1 is SGHNT and CDR2 is YYREEE (reference sequence). There are 14 residues in the CDR3. This CDR3 reads CASSFEQGARGYTF. DNA of the CDR3: TGTGCCAGCAGCTTCGAGCAGGGGGCGCGAGGCTACACCTTC.

CDR3 sequence: CASNPDPLSYEQYF. In nucleotides, the CDR3 is TGTGCCAGCAACCCCGATCCGCTCTCCTACGAGCAGTACTTC. The chain uses TRBV7-2 and TRBJ2-7; D remains ambiguous. V gave up 7 bases and J gave up 0 bases, with 13 bases separating them. This CDR3 is 14 amino acids long. Germline CDR1 and CDR2: SGHTA and FQGNSA.

This clonotype was seen many times. The J gene is TRBJ1-4, the V gene TRBV28, with D unclear. CDR1 MDHEN and CDR2 SYDVKM come from the germline V gene. Trimming cost V 1 base and J 8 bases, with 11 bases left between them. This CDR3 region has 14 residues. Written as DNA, the CDR3 is TGTGCCAGCAGTTTATCTCCCAGACGGGAAAAACTGTTTTTT. It specifies CASSLSPRREKLFF.

V is TRBV20-1 and J is TRBJ2-7; 8 bases agree with TRBD2. V shed 0 bases and J 4 bases; nucleotides not matched to a gene: 11. Germline CDR1 DFQATT, CDR2 SNEGSKA (reference sequence). The CDR3 loop spans 16 amino acids. CDR3 protein: CSARDGAGVFPYEQYF. CDR3 nucleotides: TGCAGTGCTAGAGATGGAGCGGGGGTTTTCCCATACGAGCAGTACTTC.

In this sample, this clonotype turned up a few times. The chain links TRBV2 to TRBJ2-1; 13 nucleotides align to TRBD2. Trimming cost V 5 bases and J 13 bases; bases outside gene matches: 11. CDR1 SNHLY and CDR2 FYNNEI come from the germline V gene. The CDR3 spans 15 residues. This chain's CDR3 is CASSTRTSGRQSQFF. CDR3 nucleotides: TGTGCCAGCAGTACACGGACTAGCGGGAGACAAAGTCAGTTCTTC.

This clonotype showed up just a few times. The rearrangement links TRBV2 to TRBJ2-7; D might be TRBD2 (5 bases). This CDR3 has 13 amino acids. Trimming left V 6 bases short and J 2 bases short, with 11 bases between. Germline CDR1 reads SNHLY; CDR2 reads FYNNEI. CDR3 DNA: TGTGCCAGCAGAGATATGGGAGCCTACGAGCAGTACTTC. Translated, it gives CASRDMGAYEQYF.

Remarks on this clonotype: Since a much larger clone is just one base distant, this may be a read error. J is TRBJ2-4 and V is TRBV20-1; 8 positions match TRBD2. CDR1 is DFQATT and CDR2 is SNEGSKA in the germline V gene (reference sequence). This CDR3 is 12 amino acids long. The CDR3: CNASLAGNIQYF. The CDR3 DNA follows: TGCAATGCTAGCCTAGCGGGAAACATTCAGTACTTC.

Only a few counts were recorded for this clonotype. The rearrangement links TRBV27 to TRBJ1-5; D is possibly TRBD1 (6 bases). The germline V gene encodes CDR1 MNHEY and CDR2 SMNVEV (reference sequence). Trimming took 2 bases from V and 7 from J, leaving 12 bases between them. The CDR3 has 14 residues. The DNA of the CDR3 is TGTGCCAGCAGTTTAACAGGGAGATACCAGCCCCAGCATTTT. Protein product: CASSLTGRYQPQHF.

In its sample, this clonotype was seen many times. The chain combines TRBV12-3 or TRBV12-4 with TRBJ1-1; D is uncertain. V lost 2 bases and J lost 7, with 8 bases in between. This CDR3 is 12 amino acids long. The CDR3 nucleotides are TGTGCCAGCAGTTTAACGTCCTTTGAAGCTTTCTTT. This translates into CASSLTSFEAFF.